These 5 T cell receptor beta chains share one sample of origin, sequenced in a study of blood T cell repertoires in COVID-19 (dated by TCRdb to 2020 to 2021). Receptor amplification or capture employed the immunoSEQ multiplex PCR assay. TCRdb obtained this table from immuneACCESS and retained in-frame rearrangements with V and J assigned. These tables miss some clones; where compared with another copy, unresolved V genes account for less than half of the shortfall, and the remainder is unexplained. Present in this sample are some 140,000 clones, approximately 89% of which were seen just once. 3.5% to 5% of the sample rests with the top ten. Sequencing was done on a sample of peripheral blood. Receptor source: a human donor in a cohort sampled during active COVID-19.

The V and J genes are TRBV19 and TRBJ1-6, with no clear D. The CDR3 runs 14 residues. V was clipped by 8 bases and J by 10 bases, with 18 bases between them. CDR1 is LNHDA and CDR2 is SQIVND in the germline V gene (reference sequence). The CDR3 sequence: CASVGRQAGSPLHF. CDR3 nucleotides: TGTGCCAGTGTCGGACGGCAGGCGGGGTCACCCCTCCACTTT.

The gene calls are TRBV6-2 or TRBV6-3 and TRBJ1-5; 7 nucleotides line up with TRBD1. The CDR3 is 15 residues long. The V and J ends lost 2 bases and 3 bases, in that order; junction bases with no gene match: 4. Germline V gene lookup returns CDR1 MNHEY and CDR2 SVGEGT. This CDR3 is CASSYETGFNQPQHF. DNA of the CDR3: TGTGCCAGCAGTTACGAGACAGGGTTCAATCAGCCCCAGCATTTT.

V and J are TRBV11-3 and TRBJ2-1; 8 positions agree with TRBD2. Trimming took 0 bases from V and 2 from J; bases not matched to a gene: 12. The CDR3 consists of 19 residues. The germline gives CDR1 SGHNT, CDR2 YENEEA. The CDR3 reads CASSLETSEVPPTYNEQFF. The CDR3 DNA sequence: TGTGCCAGCAGCTTAGAGACTAGCGAGGTTCCCCCAACCTACAATGAGCAGTTCTTC. Together with reference TRBV11-3 and TRBJ2-1, the CDR3 gives the full variable domain: EAGVVQSPRYKIIEKKQPVAFWCNPISGHNTLYWYLQNLGQGPELLIRYENEEAVDDSQLPKDRFSAERLKGVDSTLKIQPAELGDSAVYLCASSLETSEVPPTYNEQFFGPGTRLTVL.

The chain joins TRBV30 to TRBJ2-3; TRBD2 might be the D (7 bases). The V end was cut by 6 bases, the J end by 5 bases, with 18 bases between. CDR1 is GTSNPN, CDR2 SVGIG, per germline (reference sequence). This CDR3 is built from 14 residues. The CDR3 reads CACGGGLVGDTQYF. The CDR3 region has the DNA TGTGCCTGTGGGGGGGGCTTGGTCGGAGATACGCAGTATTTT.

Only one count was recorded for this clone. V is TRBV6-2 or TRBV6-3 and J is TRBJ1-5; TRBD1 matches 7 bases. J gave up 7 bases and V 0 bases, and 9 bases lay outside the gene matches. The CDR3 is made up of 16 amino acids. Looked up from germline, CDR1 is MNHEY and CDR2 is SVGEGT. The CDR3 DNA reads as TGTGCCAGCAGTTACTCGACCCCAGGGGGATCCCAGCCCCAGCATTTT. Translating gives CASSYSTPGGSQPQHF.